A single sample is the source of the 7 T cell receptor beta chains below, sequenced in a study of cytomegalovirus exposure and HLA in healthy donors (dated by TCRdb to about 2017). The method behind the library was the immunoSEQ multiplex PCR assay. TCRdb carries this immuneACCESS record with in-frame sequences only. Its versions omit some clonotypes, under half of them owing to an unresolved V gene in the studies checked, with the rest unexplained. The table for this sample lists roughly 150,000 clones; nearly 90% of them were counted only once. The ten largest clones capture 10% of the sample. Sequencing input: PBMCs. The receptors were gathered from a woman between 18 and 29 years old in good health and CMV-seropositive.

J is TRBJ2-3 and V is TRBV19, with 7 bases identical to TRBD2. Germline V gene data show CDR1 as LNHDA and CDR2 as SQIVND (reference sequence). The CDR3 contains 15 residues. V shed 5 bases, J shed 6 bases, and the junction held 11 bases outside the gene matches. The CDR3 DNA reads TGTGCCAGTAGTGGTACTAGCGTAAATCCCGATACGCAGTATTTT. This codes for CASSGTSVNPDTQYF.

J is TRBJ2-7 and V is TRBV6-5, with a tentative D call TRBD2 (6 bases). Germline V lookup: CDR1 MNHEY, CDR2 SVGAGI. The CDR3 consists of 14 residues. Trimming removed 6 bases from V and 0 bases from J, with 12 bases in between. CDR3 protein: CASRPGRISYEQYF. The CDR3 DNA is TGTGCCAGCAGGCCGGGGAGGATCTCCTACGAGCAGTACTTC.

This rearrangement joins TRBV7-9 to TRBJ2-2, with TRBD1 matching 7 bases. The germline V gene encodes CDR1 SEHNR and CDR2 FQNEAQ (reference sequence). The CDR3 covers 15 residues. V was clipped by 2 bases and J by 4 bases; unmatched bases: 4. The CDR3 spells CASSLRTGVTGELFF. Written as DNA, the CDR3 is TGTGCCAGCAGCTTACGTACAGGGGTCACCGGGGAGCTGTTTTTT.

This chain links TRBV7-2 with TRBJ1-4; tentatively, D is TRBD1 (5 bases). The CDR3 extends over 13 amino acids. CDR1 is SGHTA, CDR2 FQGNSA, per germline. V was trimmed by 3 bases and J by 8 bases, leaving 10 bases between them. The CDR3 is CASSFSGNEKLFF. DNA of the CDR3: TGTGCCAGCAGCTTCTCAGGGAACGAAAAACTGTTTTTT.

The V and J genes are TRBV29-1 and TRBJ2-2, with TRBD1 matching 8 bases. The CDR3 is made up of 14 amino acids. Unmatched junction bases numbered 6, after V lost 5 bases and J lost 4 bases. Germline loops: CDR1 SQVTM, CDR2 ANQGSEA. The CDR3 DNA sequence: TGCAGCGTTCCAGGGGGCGCGAGCACCGGGGAGCTGTTTTTT. Amino acid sequence: CSVPGGASTGELFF.

J is TRBJ2-7 and V is TRBV14; TRBD2 might be the D (7 bases). The CDR3 has 13 amino acids. CDR1 and CDR2 (germline): SGHDN, FVKESK. With 0 bases removed from V and 5 bases from J, the gap between germline ends came to 8 bases. CDR3 amino acids: CASSQEGGDEQYF. The CDR3 DNA is TGTGCCAGCAGCCAAGAAGGGGGGGACGAGCAGTACTTC.

This chain connects TRBV14 to TRBJ1-1, with D possibly TRBD1 on 6 matching bases. V was trimmed by 4 bases and J by 3 bases, leaving 9 bases between them. Germline V gene data show CDR1 as SGHDN and CDR2 as FVKESK. This CDR3 is built from 13 residues. The CDR3: CASSLTGYTEAFF. The CDR3 nucleotides read TGTGCCAGCAGCCTAACAGGGTACACTGAAGCTTTCTTT.